The rows below give T cell receptor beta chains drawn from one sample of a study of early T cells in non-severe SARS-CoV-2 infection. TCRdb called the 5' RACE reads again in MiXCR, with one record for every CDR3 protein. The table shows 60,000 to 80,000 distinct CDR3 sequences, with 12% occurring only once. Sequenced sample: whole blood. The origin of the receptors is an adult who was a healthcare worker with PCR-confirmed SARS-CoV-2 infection or an uninfected control (not recorded which). The CDR3 runs from the conserved cysteine through the conserved F or W. Each record gives: D gene, clone size, V gene, J gene, CDR3 DNA, CDR3 protein. A D gene is named only where the DNA matches it firmly. Not all rows give a size; the values are once, few, many and, for expanded clones, a class.

>TRBD2|large|TRBV15|TRBJ2-7
TGTGCCACCAGCAGAGCGGCGGGAGGGTCCTACGAGCAGTACTTC
CATSRAAGGSYEQYF
>NA|few|TRBV2|TRBJ2-7
TGTGCCAGCAACTTACAGAGATACGAGCAGTACTTC
CASNLQRYEQYF
>NA|NA|TRBV27|TRBJ2-7
TGTGCCAGCGTAAAACAGGGCTTCAACGAGCAGTACTTC
CASVKQGFNEQYF
>NA|many|TRBV2|TRBJ2-1
TGTGCCAGCAGGGAAGGACTTAACAATGAGCAGTTCTTC
CASREGLNNEQFF
>NA|few|TRBV29-1|TRBJ2-1
TGCAGCGTTGTTCAGTGGGCTAGCCCCAATGAGCAGTTCTTC
CSVVQWASPNEQFF
>NA|few|TRBV7-2|TRBJ1-6
TGTGCCAGCAACCTTCAACCGGGACGACTTAATTCACCCCTCCACTTT
CASNLQPGRLNSPLHF
>NA|few|TRBV5-4|TRBJ2-7
TGTGCCAGCAGCTCCCCTGCAGCGGGACAGTACGAGCAGTACTTC
CASSSPAAGQYEQYF
>NA|few|TRBV20-1|TRBJ1-1
TGCAGTGCTAGAGGGGAGACGGTGAACACTGAAGCTTTCTTT
CSARGETVNTEAFF
>TRBD2|NA|TRBV7-9|TRBJ2-3
TGTGCCAGCAGCTCGGGAGGCCTATTGGTGGATACGCAGTATTTT
CASSSGGLLVDTQYF
>TRBD2|NA|TRBV5-1|TRBJ2-1
TGCGCCACCGGGGTGCCTAGCGGGACCGGTGAGCAGTTCTTC
CATGVPSGTGEQFF
>TRBD2|few|TRBV5-6|TRBJ2-1
TGTGCCAGCAGCATAGCGGGCCTTTCCTACAATGAGCAGTTCTTC
CASSIAGLSYNEQFF
>TRBD2|once|TRBV14|TRBJ2-2
TGTGCCAGCAGCCCTCGACTAGCTGGGTACACCGGGGAGCTGTTTTTT
CASSPRLAGYTGELFF
>NA|NA|TRBV28|TRBJ2-5
TGTGCCAGCAGTTTATGGGCGGTGAAGACCCAGTACTTC
CASSLWAVKTQYF
>NA|many|TRBV28|TRBJ2-2
TGTGCCAGCAAAAAGGACGGGGAGCTGTTTTTT
CASKKDGELFF
>NA|many|TRBV27|TRBJ1-5
TGTGCCAGCAGTAATCGAGGGGGCAATCAGCCCCAGCATTTT
CASSNRGGNQPQHF
>NA|many|TRBV2|TRBJ2-6
TGTGCCAGCACCTTGGACGGCACGGCGGGGGCCAACGTCCTGACTTTC
CASTLDGTAGANVLTF
>TRBD1|NA|TRBV7-9|TRBJ1-2
TGTGCCAGCAGCTTAGGGACAGGGAACTATGGCTACACCTTC
CASSLGTGNYGYTF
>NA|many|TRBV19|TRBJ2-3
TGTGCCAGCGCCCGAAAGGGAGACGGCACAGATACGCAGTATTTT
CASARKGDGTDTQYF